This T cell receptor (beta chain) was sequenced in a study of blood T cell repertoires in COVID-19. About the research overall: In each case, the material was cDNA or gDNA derived from T cells, B-cell-depleted T cells, or PBMCs.

This CDR3 has 12 amino acids. V lost 3 bases and J 6 bases, leaving 8 bases between the germline ends. Germline V gene lookup returns CDR1 SGHDN and CDR2 FVKESK. TCRdb's table, derived via immunoSEQ multiplex PCR, lists solely in-frame clones and lacks some. Of about 520,000 clones in the sample, 70% to 90% were seen once. This rearrangement joins TRBV14 to TRBJ1-1, with D unclear. The sample consisted of peripheral blood. This sequence originates from a human donor in a cohort sampled during active COVID-19. This CDR3 is CASSQVGSEAFF. DNA of the CDR3: TGTGCCAGCAGCCAGGTGGGCTCTGAAGCTTTCTTT.